The clone carrying this T cell receptor (beta chain) was observed once. Trimming removed 3 bases at V and 2 bases at J, with 6 bases between. The CDR3 runs 13 residues. In germline, CDR1 is MGHDK, CDR2 SYGVNS. This entry is derived from a study of T cell responses to AZD1222 COVID-19 vaccine. Generated by immunoSEQ multiplex PCR, the TCRdb table keeps only in-frame clones and is missing some. The table lists 100,000 to 150,000 clones, approximately 88% of them singletons. The genes are TRBV25-1 and TRBJ2-3; no clear D gene. Source: peripheral blood, taken on day 0 of AZD1222 vaccination. This sequence was found in an adult in good health. CDR3 in DNA: TGTGCCAGCAGTGACCGCCACACAGATACGCAGTATTTT. It encodes CASSDRHTDTQYF.